The source of this T cell receptor (beta chain) is a study of blood T cell repertoires in COVID-19 (dated by TCRdb to 2020 to 2022). At the level of the whole study: The collaborator samples originated in the United States, Italy and Spain and spanned the acute and convalescent phases of COVID-19. Subjects who had been exposed to COVID-19, were actively infected with it, or had recovered from it provided the deeply sampled blood TCRbeta repertoires that made up the dataset. HLA class I and class II types, where available, came from metadata supplied by the sample provider rather than from assay-based typing. The samples were drawn from two sources: the first 160 participants of the ongoing ImmuneRACE study, and 1,200 or so subjects contributed by 6 global collaborators. The prospective study material was composed of cDNA or gDNA derived from T cells, B-cell-depleted T cells, or PBMCs. The repertoires were released in a freely available public database meant as a resource for research on the immune response to SARS-CoV-2. The sample metadata nearly always contained a de-identified subject ID, COVID-19 status, age in years and sex.

TCRbeta CDR3 regions were amplified from genomic DNA using the immunoSEQ Assay, a bias-controlled multiplex PCR. Under the source paper's analysis protocol: Nucleated cell counts per sample were estimated from amplification of reference gene primers within the assay. Sequence reads were collapsed and filtered to measure the absolute abundance of every unique TCRbeta CDR3 rearrangement. For each sample, productive Simpson clonality was calculated by taking the square root of Simpson's diversity index across productive rearrangements. TCRdb holds this immuneACCESS table with in-frame rearrangements only. Some clones are missing; in checked studies, unresolved V genes explain under half, and the rest has no known cause. For V, J and clone size, that table is used; D and trimming come from the DNA. Recorded for this sample are about 120,000 clones; 70% to 80% of them occurred a single time. The biggest ten clones account for roughly 7.3% of the sample.

This clone was seen only once. The specificity of this receptor is unknown. No base-level quality is on record; no much larger clone is a single base apart. Reading from cysteine to phenylalanine, the CDR3 counts 15 amino acids. Solely the CDR3 DNA is kept, with 45 bases framed from the first base. A distance of 12 bases separates the germline ends of V and J, which lose 2 bases and 7 bases respectively. The germline V gene (reference sequence) supplies CDR1 SEHNR and CDR2 FQNEAQ. Here is what the overall study found, with its caveats: Clinical and demographic metadata were provided uncurated, with the amount varying by source and participant.

Collaborating institutions collected whole blood in K2EDTA tubes following their own protocols. For TCRbeta analysis, collaborators shipped samples as frozen whole blood, isolated PBMCs, or DNA extracted from either of those sample types. Rearrangement joined TRBV7-9 to TRBJ1-6; the D gene is possibly TRBD1, with 5 bases matching. Sequenced input: peripheral blood. The origin of this receptor is a human donor in a cohort sampled during active COVID-19. The encoded CDR3 is CASSLTLQENSPLHF. The DNA reads TGTGCCAGCAGCTTAACTCTACAGGAAAATTCACCCCTCCACTTT.